This T cell receptor beta chain came from a study of blood T cell repertoires in COVID-19. Study-level background: COVID-19 samples collected from the United States, Italy and Spain covered acute and convalescent phases. From T cells, B-cell-depleted T cells, or PBMCs came the material, which was cDNA or gDNA.

V was clipped by 1 base and J by 6 bases; unmatched bases: 9. The germline gives CDR1 LGHDT, CDR2 YNNKEL (reference sequence). This CDR3 comprises 15 residues. The authors' processing: From reference gene primer amplification, estimates of nucleated cell counts were derived. Clones were sequenced by immunoSEQ multiplex PCR, and TCRdb holds only the in-frame ones, with some missing. V, J and clone size are those of that table, while D and trimming were read from the DNA. The sample holds approximately 300,000 clones; around 82% are singletons and the top ten take about 1.2%. Sample: peripheral blood. The V call is TRBV3-1 (or the pseudogene TRBV3-2), the J call TRBJ2-7, with TRBD1 matching over 7 bases. The sequence was obtained from a woman aged 45-65 years with acute or convalescent COVID-19. The CDR3 nucleotides read TGTGCCAGCAGCCAAGTGGGACAGTGGAGAGTCGAGCAGTACTTC. Protein: CASSQVGQWRVEQYF.